This T cell receptor (beta chain) was documented in a study of shared T cell receptors in the human thymus. The assay was immunoSEQ multiplex PCR, and TCRdb's table has in-frame clones only and misses some. The repertoire holds some 700,000 clones, with around 87% as singletons. CDR3 size: 12 residues. CDR1 and CDR2 from the germline V gene are PRHDT and FYEKMQ (reference sequence). V gave up 3 bases and J gave up 8 bases; unmatched junction bases: 1. In addition, the sample was reused for a study of human thymus T cells.

This rearrangement joins TRBV13 to TRBJ2-1; TRBD2 matches 7 bases. What was sequenced was thymocytes. This receptor was obtained from a boy younger than two with a congenital heart defect. The CDR3, as DNA: TGTGCCAGCAGCTTCCGGGAGGATGAGCAGTTCTTC. This codes for CASSFREDEQFF.